Sequencing of this T cell receptor (beta chain) was carried out in a study of T cell changes during pregnancy in multiple sclerosis. Method: immunoSEQ multiplex PCR; TCRdb's copy keeps in-frame clones and lacks some. The table has 45,000 to 55,000 clones, about 90% seen once. Germline CDR1 and CDR2: MGHRA and YSYEKL. The CDR3 extends over 13 amino acids. V lost 4 bases to trimming and J lost 9 bases, with 13 bases between them. This sample comprised CD4+ T cells from peripheral blood mononuclear cells, obtained after pregnancy. V usage is TRBV4-1 and J usage is TRBJ2-1; D gene ambiguous. The clonotype comes from a female donor with multiple sclerosis, enrolled in a pregnancy study. This CDR3 is CASSPLGVTEQFF. The CDR3 region has the DNA TGCGCCAGCAGCCCCCTCGGAGTCACTGAGCAGTTCTTC.